This TCR beta chain was captured in a study of T cell responses to AZD1222 COVID-19 vaccine. Whole-study findings and limits: CD4 TCRs covered the whole spike, strongest at regions 160-218 and 743-854. Only after the peak T cell response were repertoires sampled.

About this clone itself: No antigen is known for it.

Profiling relied on immunoSEQ multiplex PCR, and the TCRdb table lists in-frame clones only, not all of them. This sample has under 200,000 clones, with over 90% found just once. This CDR3 contains 11 residues. V dropped 4 bases and J dropped 8 bases, with 6 bases sitting between them. The specimen was peripheral blood, collected on day 0 of AZD1222 vaccination. This rearrangement joins TRBV12-3 or TRBV12-4 to TRBJ2-1; D uncertain. The receptor comes from an adult in good health. The CDR3 spells CASSSSDEQFF. In DNA form, the CDR3 reads TGTGCCAGCAGTTCCTCGGATGAGCAGTTCTTC.